This T cell receptor (beta chain) was obtained from a study of shared clonotypes between healthy human individuals. Authors' processing steps: Filtering differed since immunoSEQ provided only junctions, with no quality scores. This table comes from immunoSEQ multiplex PCR, and its TCRdb copy is limited to in-frame clones, with some not included. D and trimming were read from the DNA, whereas the V and J calls and clone size are those reported in that table. The data hold nearly 1,000,000 clones, with 76% observed a single time. Splitting the CD4+ cells yielded a CD45RA+ naive subset and a CD45RA-negative memory subset. Germline CDR1 reads GTSNPN; CDR2 reads SVGIG (reference sequence). The V gene end was trimmed by 4 bases and the J gene end by 0 bases; junction bases not matched to a gene: 7. The CDR3 consists of 15 residues.

Sequencing was carried out using memory CD4+ T cells sorted from blood. The subset denotes: CD45RA-negative fraction. V usage is TRBV30 and J usage is TRBJ2-3; 7 positions match TRBD2. The sequence came from a man aged 18 to 35 in good health. The chain's CDR3 is CAWTPAGYSTDTQYF. For the CDR3, the DNA is TGTGCCTGGACTCCAGCGGGATATAGCACAGATACGCAGTATTTT.